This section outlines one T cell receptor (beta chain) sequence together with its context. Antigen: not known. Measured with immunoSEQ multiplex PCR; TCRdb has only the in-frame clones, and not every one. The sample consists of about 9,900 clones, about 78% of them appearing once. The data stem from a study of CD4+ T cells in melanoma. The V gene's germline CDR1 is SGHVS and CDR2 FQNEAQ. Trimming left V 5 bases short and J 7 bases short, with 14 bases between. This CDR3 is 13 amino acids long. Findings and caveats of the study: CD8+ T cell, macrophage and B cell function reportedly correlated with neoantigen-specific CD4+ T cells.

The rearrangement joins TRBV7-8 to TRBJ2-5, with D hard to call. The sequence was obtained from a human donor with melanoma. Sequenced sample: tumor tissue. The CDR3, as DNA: TGTGCCAGCAGCCTCTCGGGCGGCGCGACCCAGTACTTC. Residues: CASSLSGGATQYF.